A single sample gave rise to the 21 T cell receptor beta chains below, sequenced in a study of early T cells in non-severe SARS-CoV-2 infection. Via MiXCR, TCRdb re-called the 5' RACE reads, giving one row per CDR3 protein. The repertoire consists of about 82,000 distinct CDR3 sequences, with 13% occurring once and the leading ten covering approximately 6.5%. The source material was whole blood. The receptors were gathered from an adult who was a healthcare worker with PCR-confirmed SARS-CoV-2 infection or an uninfected control (not recorded which).

This chain connects TRBV2 to TRBJ1-6; no reliable D call. Trimming left V 5 bases short and J 12 bases short, with 8 bases between. The CDR3 runs 11 residues. Germline V lookup: CDR1 SNHLY, CDR2 FYNNEI. The CDR3 region is CASSPAGPLHF. CDR3 DNA sequence: TGTGCCAGCAGTCCTGCTGGACCCCTCCACTTT.

In this sample, this clonotype turned up a few times. The gene calls are TRBV5-1 and TRBJ1-3, with D unresolved. CDR1 is SGHRS and CDR2 is YFSETQ in the germline V gene. With 0 bases removed from V and 3 bases from J, the gap between germline ends came to 7 bases. CDR3 length equals 14 residues. CDR3 nucleotide sequence: TGCGCCAGCAGCTTGGGGACTGTTGGAAACACCATATATTTT. Its protein product is CASSLGTVGNTIYF.

This clonotype was counted between two and nine times. The gene calls are TRBV20-1 and TRBJ1-5; D perhaps matches TRBD1 (5 bases). The CDR3 loop spans 14 amino acids. With 3 bases removed from V and 1 base from J, the gap between germline ends came to 10 bases. The germline gives CDR1 DFQATT, CDR2 SNEGSKA (reference sequence). The CDR3: CSASAGLSNQPQHF. In DNA, the CDR3 is TGCAGTGCTAGCGCGGGGCTGAGCAATCAGCCCCAGCATTTT.

This clonotype was detected only a few times. The V and J genes are TRBV12-3 or TRBV12-4 and TRBJ1-1; D may be TRBD1 (5 bases). This CDR3 has 15 amino acids. Trimming removed 5 bases from V and 0 bases from J, with 13 bases in between. The CDR3 is CASSPFRALNTEAFF. The CDR3 region has the DNA TGTGCCAGCAGTCCCTTCAGGGCCCTGAACACTGAAGCTTTCTTT.

This clonotype was seen repeatedly, ten times or more. The J gene is TRBJ2-7, the V gene TRBV18; 7 positions match TRBD1. V dropped 3 bases and J dropped 2; count of bases not matched to a gene: 7. There are 15 residues in the CDR3. In germline, CDR1 is KGHSH, CDR2 LQKENI. The CDR3 protein is CASSPGQDAAYEQYF. The CDR3 DNA is TGTGCCAGCTCACCCGGACAGGATGCAGCCTACGAGCAGTACTTC.

The chain links TRBV20-1 to TRBJ2-5; 9 bases fit TRBD2. The CDR3 length is 14 residues. CDR1 and CDR2 from the germline V gene are DFQATT and SNEGSKA (reference sequence). Unmatched junction bases numbered 8, after V lost 5 bases and J lost 4 bases. The CDR3, as DNA: TGCAGTGCTGAGTCGACTAGCGGAATAGAGACCCAGTACTTC. Protein sequence: CSAESTSGIETQYF.

This clonotype has a count of ten or more. The genes are TRBV2 and TRBJ1-4, with D possibly TRBD1 on 5 matching bases. V was shortened by 9 bases and J by 5 bases, with 13 bases between the two germline ends. This CDR3 is built from 13 residues. Germline V gene data show CDR1 as SNHLY and CDR2 as FYNNEI. CDR3 amino acids: CASIRELNEKLFF. DNA for the CDR3: TGTGCCAGTATCAGGGAACTGAATGAAAAACTGTTTTTT.

This clonotype has at least ten counts. The chain employs TRBV28 and TRBJ1-5; D unresolved. The CDR3 runs to 15 residues. Per germline, CDR1 MDHEN and CDR2 SYDVKM. Trimming shortened V by 2 bases and J by 4 bases, and 12 bases separated the two germline ends. This CDR3 is CASSLSTAKNQPQHF. The CDR3 DNA follows: TGTGCCAGCAGTTTAAGTACGGCCAAGAATCAGCCCCAGCATTTT.

This clonotype was counted between two and nine times. This chain connects TRBV29-1 to TRBJ2-7, with 8 bases that match TRBD1. This CDR3 spans 14 amino acids. In germline, CDR1 is SQVTM, CDR2 ANQGSEA. Losses at the gene ends were 4 bases for V and 2 bases for J; bases not matched to a gene: 7. The CDR3 region has the DNA TGCAGCGTTGTGTTAGGGACAGGCACCTACGAGCAGTACTTC. Encoded protein: CSVVLGTGTYEQYF.

This clonotype has more than one count but fewer than ten. V usage is TRBV29-1 and J usage is TRBJ2-3, with D hard to call. The ends were cut back, 3 bases at V and 0 bases at J, with 13 bases in the middle. The CDR3 loop spans 15 amino acids. Germline V gene data show CDR1 as SQVTM and CDR2 as ANQGSEA. The CDR3 here is CSVEARRSSTDTQYF. The DNA for the CDR3 is TGCAGCGTTGAGGCCCGGAGATCTAGCACAGATACGCAGTATTTT.

This clonotype was recorded a few times. V is TRBV29-1 and J is TRBJ2-7, with 7 bases aligning to TRBD2. Per germline, CDR1 SQVTM and CDR2 ANQGSEA. The CDR3 loop spans 12 amino acids. With 4 bases clipped from V and 2 bases from J, the junction kept 2 bases outside the gene matches. Written as DNA, the CDR3 is TGCAGCGTTGCCGGGACTACCTACGAGCAGTACTTC. Encoded protein: CSVAGTTYEQYF.

As to this clonotype: A single base separates this from a much larger clone, so it may be a read error. V is TRBV12-3 or TRBV12-4 and J is TRBJ2-2; 7 bases line up with TRBD1. The V gene end was trimmed by 6 bases and the J gene end by 0 bases; junction bases not matched to a gene: 13. The CDR3 is made up of 18 amino acids. Here the CDR3 DNA reads TGTGCCAGCAGCCTGGGACAGAATTTTAACGCGAACACCGGGGAGCTGTTTTTT. It translates to CASSLGQNFNANTGELFF.

The J gene is TRBJ1-4, the V gene TRBV5-1; D is undetermined. CDR1 is SGHRS and CDR2 is YFSETQ in the germline V gene. Trimming cost V 0 bases and J 8 bases, with 8 bases left between them. This CDR3 has 13 amino acids. The CDR3 DNA follows: TGCGCCAGCAGCTTGGAAAGCAGAGAAAAACTGTTTTTT. Its protein product is CASSLESREKLFF.

The chain uses TRBV2 and TRBJ1-2; D ambiguous. Between the trimmed V and J ends, which lost 8 bases and 6 bases, there was a span of 16 bases. There are 13 residues in the CDR3. Germline assignment: CDR1 SNHLY and CDR2 FYNNEI. For the CDR3, the DNA is TGTGCCAGCTGGCCAGAATTCCTCGATGGCTACACCTTC. Translation gives CASWPEFLDGYTF. Full variable domain (remainder filled in from reference TRBV2 and TRBJ1-2): EPEVTQTPSHQVTQMGQEVILRCVPISNHLYFYWYRQILGQKVEFLVSFYNNEISEKSEIFDDQFSVERPDGSNFTLKIRSTKLEDSAMYFCASWPEFLDGYTFGSGTRLTVV.

This clonotype has just a few counts. The V and J genes are TRBV30 and TRBJ2-7; D unclear. Germline values: CDR1 GTSNPN, CDR2 SVGIG (reference sequence). V lost 0 bases to trimming and J lost 0 bases, with 15 bases between them. The CDR3 sequence is 16 residues long. The CDR3 DNA reads TGTGCCTGGAGTGTACACTTAGGGCAGTTCTCCTACGAGCAGTACTTC. This encodes CAWSVHLGQFSYEQYF.

This clonotype was recorded a few times. The chain recombines TRBV7-9 with TRBJ2-5; D unresolved. The V end lost 1 base, the J end lost 5 bases, and 8 bases lay between the germline ends. The CDR3 runs to 13 residues. The germline CDR1 and CDR2 sequences are SEHNR and FQNEAQ (reference sequence). CDR3 amino acids: CASSLEFRETQYF. In DNA form, the CDR3 reads TGTGCCAGCAGCTTAGAATTTAGGGAGACCCAGTACTTC.

This clonotype has at least ten counts. The chain joins TRBV5-6 to TRBJ1-5; a possible D gene is TRBD1 (5 bases). The CDR3 runs to 14 residues. Germline CDR1 reads SGHDT; CDR2 reads YYEEEE. V was cut by 3 bases and J by 2 bases, with 9 bases left in between. The CDR3 reads CASSWGGGNQPQHF. As DNA, the CDR3 is TGTGCCAGCAGCTGGGGCGGGGGCAATCAGCCCCAGCATTTT. Full variable domain (missing parts from reference TRBV5-6 and TRBJ1-5): DAGVTQSPTHLIKTRGQQVTLRCSPKSGHDTVSWYQQALGQGPQFIFQYYEEEERQRGNFPDRFSGHQFPNYSSELNVNALLLGDSALYLCASSWGGGNQPQHFGDGTRLSIL.

The gene calls are TRBV5-1 and TRBJ1-5, with D possibly TRBD1 on 6 matching bases. CDR3 length: 14 residues. Germline CDR1 and CDR2: SGHRS and YFSETQ. Trimming left V 1 base short and J 6 bases short, with 11 bases between. The CDR3 DNA is TGCGCCAGCAGCTTGTACACAGGGCGTCAGCCCCAGCATTTT. It translates to CASSLYTGRQPQHF.

This chain links TRBV19 with TRBJ1-5; 7 nucleotides match TRBD1. With 8 bases clipped from V and 7 bases from J, the junction kept 14 bases outside the gene matches. CDR1 is LNHDA and CDR2 is SQIVND in the germline V gene (reference sequence). The CDR3 is 15 amino acids. Here the CDR3 reads CASHKPAGGGQPQHF. Written as DNA, the CDR3 is TGTGCCAGTCATAAGCCCGCAGGGGGAGGACAGCCCCAGCATTTT.

This clonotype was detected many times. The V call is TRBV5-5, the J call TRBJ1-2; tentatively, D is TRBD1 (5 bases). V lost 5 bases, J lost 1 base, and 9 bases lay in between. CDR1 SGHKS and CDR2 YYEKEE come from the germline V gene (reference sequence). The CDR3 covers 13 residues. The CDR3, as DNA: TGTGCCAGCAGTCAGACAGATAACTATGGCTACACCTTC. Translated, it gives CASSQTDNYGYTF.

This rearrangement joins TRBV3-1 to TRBJ2-7; the D call may be TRBD1 or TRBD2 (5 bases each). Germline V gene sequence: CDR1 LGHDT, CDR2 YNNKEL (reference sequence). V gave up 1 base and J gave up 2 bases, with 15 bases separating them. This CDR3 is built from 16 residues. The CDR3 DNA reads TGTGCCAGCAGCCAAGGGGGCAGGGCGCGGGCCTACGAGCAGTACTTC. Residues: CASSQGGRARAYEQYF.